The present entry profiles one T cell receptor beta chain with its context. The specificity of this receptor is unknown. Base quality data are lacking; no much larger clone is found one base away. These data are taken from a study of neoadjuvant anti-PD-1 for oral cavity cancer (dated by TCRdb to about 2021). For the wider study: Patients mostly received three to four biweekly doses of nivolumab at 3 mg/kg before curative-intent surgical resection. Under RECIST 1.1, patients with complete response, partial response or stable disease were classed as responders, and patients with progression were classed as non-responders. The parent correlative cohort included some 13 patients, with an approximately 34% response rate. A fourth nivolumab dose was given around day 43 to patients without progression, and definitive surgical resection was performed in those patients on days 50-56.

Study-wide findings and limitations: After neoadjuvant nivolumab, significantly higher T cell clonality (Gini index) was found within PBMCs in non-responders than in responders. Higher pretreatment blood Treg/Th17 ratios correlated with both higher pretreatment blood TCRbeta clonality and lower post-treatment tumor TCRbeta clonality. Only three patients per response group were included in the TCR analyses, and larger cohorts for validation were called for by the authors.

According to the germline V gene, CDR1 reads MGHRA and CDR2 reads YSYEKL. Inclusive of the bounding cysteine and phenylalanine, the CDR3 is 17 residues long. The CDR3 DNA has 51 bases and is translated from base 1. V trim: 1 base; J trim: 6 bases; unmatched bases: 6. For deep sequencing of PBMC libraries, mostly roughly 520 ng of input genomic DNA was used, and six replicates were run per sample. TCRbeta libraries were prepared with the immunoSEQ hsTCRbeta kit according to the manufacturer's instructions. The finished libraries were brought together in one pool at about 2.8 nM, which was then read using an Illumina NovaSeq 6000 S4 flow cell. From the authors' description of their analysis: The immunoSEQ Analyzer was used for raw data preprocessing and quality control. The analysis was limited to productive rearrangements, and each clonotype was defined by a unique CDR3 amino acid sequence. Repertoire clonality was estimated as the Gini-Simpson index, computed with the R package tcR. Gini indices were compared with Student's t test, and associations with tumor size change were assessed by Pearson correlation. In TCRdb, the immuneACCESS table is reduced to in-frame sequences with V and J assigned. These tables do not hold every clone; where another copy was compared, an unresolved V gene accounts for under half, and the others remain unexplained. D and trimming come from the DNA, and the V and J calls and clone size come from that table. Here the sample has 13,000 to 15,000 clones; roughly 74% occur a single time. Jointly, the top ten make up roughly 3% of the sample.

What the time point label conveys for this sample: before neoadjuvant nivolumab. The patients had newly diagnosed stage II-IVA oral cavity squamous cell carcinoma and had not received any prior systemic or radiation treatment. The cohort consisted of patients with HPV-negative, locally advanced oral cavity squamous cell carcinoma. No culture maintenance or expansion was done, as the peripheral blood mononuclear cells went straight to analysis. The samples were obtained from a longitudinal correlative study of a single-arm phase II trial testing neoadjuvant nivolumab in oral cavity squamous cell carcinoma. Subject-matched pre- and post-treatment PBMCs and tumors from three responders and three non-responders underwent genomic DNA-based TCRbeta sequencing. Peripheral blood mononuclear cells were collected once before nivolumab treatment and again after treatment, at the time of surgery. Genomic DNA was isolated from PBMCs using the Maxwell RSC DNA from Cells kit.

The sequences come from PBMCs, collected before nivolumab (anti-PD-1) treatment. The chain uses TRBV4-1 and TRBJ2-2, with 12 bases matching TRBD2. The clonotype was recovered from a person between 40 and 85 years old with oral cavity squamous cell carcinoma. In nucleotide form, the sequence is TGCGCCAGCAGCCAAGTTTCACTAGCGGGAGGATCCGGGGAGCTGTTTTTT. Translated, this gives CASSQVSLAGGSGELFF.